This paragraph reports one TCR beta chain. Antigen: not known. The sample comes from a study of T cells in localized non-small cell lung cancer. The assay was immunoSEQ multiplex PCR, and TCRdb's table has in-frame clones only and misses some. The sample has roughly 70,000 clones, roughly nine tenths seen once. The CDR3 length is 15 residues. Per the germline V gene, CDR1 is MNHEY and CDR2 is SMNVEV (reference sequence). V gave up 6 bases and J gave up 0 bases, with 12 bases separating them. Findings and limits, study-wide: A median about 50 of the top 100 tumor clones appeared in adjacent lung. Uninvolved adjacent lung had the highest recorded T cell clonality, with tumor below it.

The source material was peripheral blood, sampled before any cancer treatment. This TCR derives from a male donor older than 55 with stage III squamous cell lung carcinoma. The chain links TRBV27 to TRBJ1-5; D unclear. The CDR3, as DNA: TGTGCCAGCAGCCCCCGAGGTTTTAGCAATCAGCCCCAGCATTTT. Amino acids: CASSPRGFSNQPQHF.